The rows below give T cell receptor beta chains drawn from one sample of a study of technical replicates of blood from a handful of donors. Clones were read by immunoSEQ multiplex PCR, and TCRdb kept only the in-frame ones, dropping some. The table shows tens of thousands of clones, with 92% occurring only once. Specimen: T cells isolated from PBMCs. Every receptor here comes from a human donor in good health. Both conserved end residues are part of each CDR3. Fields, in order: V gene, J gene, CDR3 protein.

v_gene: TRBV7-9; j_gene: TRBJ1-4; CDR3aa: CASSARDSPNEKLFF
v_gene: TRBV7-6; j_gene: TRBJ1-5; CDR3aa: CASSLGGGEKPQHF
v_gene: TRBV10-3; j_gene: TRBJ1-1; CDR3aa: CAISESEGTEAFF
v_gene: TRBV5-1; j_gene: TRBJ2-2; CDR3aa: CASSLVGQANTGELFF
v_gene: TRBV7-9; j_gene: TRBJ1-2; CDR3aa: CASSLDDSSYGYTF
v_gene: TRBV5-1; j_gene: TRBJ2-1; CDR3aa: CASSLGTGFNEQFF
v_gene: TRBV30; j_gene: TRBJ2-2; CDR3aa: CAWSLGQPTGELFF
v_gene: TRBV7-3; j_gene: TRBJ2-1; CDR3aa: CASSGTGTVYNEQFF
v_gene: TRBV28; j_gene: TRBJ2-5; CDR3aa: CASSFDRETQYF
v_gene: TRBV5-1; j_gene: TRBJ2-7; CDR3aa: CASSLYLAGGPREQYF
v_gene: TRBV19; j_gene: TRBJ1-1; CDR3aa: CASSRTPGGQVNTEAFF
v_gene: TRBV5-1; j_gene: TRBJ1-1; CDR3aa: CASSFDSPNTEAFF
v_gene: TRBV7-8; j_gene: TRBJ1-1; CDR3aa: CASRPRGNTEAFF
v_gene: TRBV7-6; j_gene: TRBJ2-7; CDR3aa: CASSGLRGAGYEQYF
v_gene: TRBV15; j_gene: TRBJ1-2; CDR3aa: CATSRNQERGYGYTF
v_gene: TRBV7-9; j_gene: TRBJ2-5; CDR3aa: CASSRLGVTQYF
v_gene: TRBV4-1; j_gene: TRBJ1-2; CDR3aa: CASSQEVTGGHGYTF
v_gene: TRBV6-4; j_gene: TRBJ2-7; CDR3aa: CASPLGGSYEQYF
v_gene: TRBV6-4; j_gene: TRBJ2-1; CDR3aa: CASSDGRDSNEQFF
v_gene: TRBV7-9; j_gene: TRBJ2-7; CDR3aa: CASSPSRTGAGEKRYEQYF
v_gene: TRBV2; j_gene: TRBJ1-5; CDR3aa: CASSESRQGGQPQHF
v_gene: TRBV28; j_gene: TRBJ1-1; CDR3aa: CASNPGRANTEAFF
v_gene: TRBV7-2; j_gene: TRBJ2-5; CDR3aa: CASSFTPGLGATQYF
v_gene: TRBV6-1; j_gene: TRBJ1-6; CDR3aa: CASSAGRGGVNNSPLHF
v_gene: TRBV30; j_gene: TRBJ2-7; CDR3aa: CAWDRAPPYEQYF
v_gene: TRBV19; j_gene: TRBJ1-1; CDR3aa: CASTTPSRARTEAFF
v_gene: TRBV29-1; j_gene: TRBJ2-1; CDR3aa: CSVGKSKFF
v_gene: TRBV6-1; j_gene: TRBJ2-7; CDR3aa: CASSPSGVIYEQYF
v_gene: TRBV4-2; j_gene: TRBJ2-1; CDR3aa: CASSLISGKNEQFF
v_gene: TRBV4-2; j_gene: TRBJ2-7; CDR3aa: CASSPKDREGDEQYF
v_gene: TRBV14; j_gene: TRBJ2-5; CDR3aa: CASSQAGLAGGPGETQYF
v_gene: TRBV4-2; j_gene: TRBJ1-2; CDR3aa: CASSQAPRNQGGGYGYTF
v_gene: TRBV5-4; j_gene: TRBJ2-5; CDR3aa: CARHQGGQGLGETQYF
v_gene: TRBV10-2; j_gene: TRBJ2-7; CDR3aa: CASSERPLRTEESRRTYEQYF
v_gene: TRBV10-2; j_gene: TRBJ2-2; CDR3aa: CASTPGGELFF
v_gene: TRBV2; j_gene: TRBJ1-5; CDR3aa: CASSEGSRAGNNQPQHF
v_gene: TRBV5-4; j_gene: TRBJ2-3; CDR3aa: CASSFSQLTDTQYF
v_gene: TRBV7-3; j_gene: TRBJ1-5; CDR3aa: CASSLYRQSNQPQHF
v_gene: TRBV2; j_gene: TRBJ2-1; CDR3aa: CASSLRGLARDEQFF
v_gene: TRBV7-8; j_gene: TRBJ1-4; CDR3aa: CASSPRGGAPGEKLFF
v_gene: TRBV7-8; j_gene: TRBJ2-1; CDR3aa: CASSTSGANEQFF
v_gene: TRBV6-4; j_gene: TRBJ1-1; CDR3aa: CASGQGDEAFF
v_gene: TRBV7-2; j_gene: TRBJ1-5; CDR3aa: CASSRQINQPQHF
v_gene: TRBV25-1; j_gene: TRBJ2-1; CDR3aa: CASSSETGLYEQFF
v_gene: TRBV2; j_gene: TRBJ1-5; CDR3aa: CASSKDRGVSQPQHF
v_gene: TRBV7-8; j_gene: TRBJ1-1; CDR3aa: CASSFPRTGLGLTEAFF
v_gene: TRBV4-1; j_gene: TRBJ2-7; CDR3aa: CASSQDRGFRTYEQYF
v_gene: TRBV27; j_gene: TRBJ2-1; CDR3aa: CASSFSRTSGRYNEQFF
v_gene: TRBV6-5; j_gene: TRBJ2-7; CDR3aa: CASSYGSHYEQYF
v_gene: TRBV5-4; j_gene: TRBJ2-2; CDR3aa: CASSLDPGSNTGELFF
v_gene: TRBV15; j_gene: TRBJ1-5; CDR3aa: CATSRGQGDNQPQHF
v_gene: TRBV19; j_gene: TRBJ1-1; CDR3aa: CASSMSVVAMNTEAFF
v_gene: TRBV14; j_gene: TRBJ2-3; CDR3aa: CASSQGGRTDTQYF
v_gene: TRBV2; j_gene: TRBJ1-2; CDR3aa: CASTLEVGTTYGYTF
v_gene: TRBV29-1; j_gene: TRBJ1-2; CDR3aa: CSVYTGQEKANYGYTF
v_gene: TRBV6-1; j_gene: TRBJ2-3; CDR3aa: CASRSGIADTDTQYF
v_gene: TRBV5-1; j_gene: TRBJ1-3; CDR3aa: CASRGAGQEPGNTIYF
v_gene: TRBV9; j_gene: TRBJ2-1; CDR3aa: CASSVGFGTSGNNNEQFF
v_gene: TRBV11-2; j_gene: TRBJ2-1; CDR3aa: CASRDKQGSIPFF